This paragraph covers one TCR beta chain sequence. Antigen unknown. The data were taken from a study of response to subunit inactivated influenza vaccine. Overall study findings and caveats: Authors suggested each seasonal flu vaccination may recruit only limited numbers of new T cells.

From the RT-PCR reads, TCRdb called clonotypes with MiXCR, one entry per CDR3 protein. Among 650,000 to 800,000 distinct CDR3 sequences listed, roughly 20% were seen once. The CDR3 sequence is 13 residues long. V lost 4 bases and J 1 base, leaving 10 bases between the germline ends. Germline V gene lookup returns CDR1 DFQATT and CDR2 SNEGSKA (reference sequence). The V and J genes are TRBV20-1 and TRBJ1-1; D remains unclear. The sequence was obtained from a man between 50 and 59 years old who received an inactivated influenza vaccine. Sequences were derived from PBMCs from blood, sampled less than 6 days after vaccination. CDR3 nucleotides: TGCAGTGCTATCGGACGGCCGAACACTGAAGCTTTCTTT. This translates into CSAIGRPNTEAFF.